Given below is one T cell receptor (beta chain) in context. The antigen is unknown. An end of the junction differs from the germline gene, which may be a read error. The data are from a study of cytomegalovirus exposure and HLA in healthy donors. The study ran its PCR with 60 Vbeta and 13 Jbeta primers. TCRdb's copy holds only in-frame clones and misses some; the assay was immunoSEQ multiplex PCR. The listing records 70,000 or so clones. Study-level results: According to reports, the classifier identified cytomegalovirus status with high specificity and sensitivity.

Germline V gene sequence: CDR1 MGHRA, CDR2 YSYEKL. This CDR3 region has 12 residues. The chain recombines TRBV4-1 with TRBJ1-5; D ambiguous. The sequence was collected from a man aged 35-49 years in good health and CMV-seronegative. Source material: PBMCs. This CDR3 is CASSQDLQTQHF. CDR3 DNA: TGCGCCAGCAGCCAAGATCTTCAGACCCAGCATTTT.